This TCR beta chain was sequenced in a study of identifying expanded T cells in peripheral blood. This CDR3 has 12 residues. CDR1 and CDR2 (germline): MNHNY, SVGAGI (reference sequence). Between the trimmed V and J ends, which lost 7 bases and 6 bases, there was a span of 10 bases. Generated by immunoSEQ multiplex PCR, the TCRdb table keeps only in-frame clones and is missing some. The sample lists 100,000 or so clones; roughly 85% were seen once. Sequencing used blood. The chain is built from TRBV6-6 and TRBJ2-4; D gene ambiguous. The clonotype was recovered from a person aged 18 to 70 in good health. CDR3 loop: CASIDRLNIQYF. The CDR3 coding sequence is TGTGCCAGCATCGATAGGCTAAACATTCAGTACTTC.